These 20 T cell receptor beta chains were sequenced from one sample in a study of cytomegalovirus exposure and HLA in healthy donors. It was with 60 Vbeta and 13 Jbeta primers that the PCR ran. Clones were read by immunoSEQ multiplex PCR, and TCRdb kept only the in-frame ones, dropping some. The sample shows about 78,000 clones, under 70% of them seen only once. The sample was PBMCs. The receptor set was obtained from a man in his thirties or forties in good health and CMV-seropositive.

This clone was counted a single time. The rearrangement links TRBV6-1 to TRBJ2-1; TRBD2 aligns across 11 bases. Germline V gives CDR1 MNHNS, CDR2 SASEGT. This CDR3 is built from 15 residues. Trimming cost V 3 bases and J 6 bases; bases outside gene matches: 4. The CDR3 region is CASSDSGGDINEQFF. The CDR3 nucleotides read TGTGCCAGCAGTGATAGCGGGGGGGACATCAATGAGCAGTTCTTC.

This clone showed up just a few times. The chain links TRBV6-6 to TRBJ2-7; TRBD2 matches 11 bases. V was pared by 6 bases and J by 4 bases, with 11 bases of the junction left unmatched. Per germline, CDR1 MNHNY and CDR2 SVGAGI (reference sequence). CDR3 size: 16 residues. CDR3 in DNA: TGTGCCAGCAGCCCCGCCCGACTAGCGGGAAATTACGAGCAGTACTTC. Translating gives CASSPARLAGNYEQYF.

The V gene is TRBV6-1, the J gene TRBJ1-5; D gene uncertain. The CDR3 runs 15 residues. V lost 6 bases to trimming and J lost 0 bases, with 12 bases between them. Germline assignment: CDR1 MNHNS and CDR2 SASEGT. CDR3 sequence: CASRGTEYSNQPQHF. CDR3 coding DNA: TGTGCCAGCAGAGGCACGGAGTATAGCAATCAGCCCCAGCATTTT.

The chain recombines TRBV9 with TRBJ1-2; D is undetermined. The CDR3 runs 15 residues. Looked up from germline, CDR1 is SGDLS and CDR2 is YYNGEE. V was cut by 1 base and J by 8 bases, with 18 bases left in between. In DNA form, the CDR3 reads TGTGCCAGCAGCGTATCCGCCGACACGGTCGGCGGCTACACCTTC. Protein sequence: CASSVSADTVGGYTF.

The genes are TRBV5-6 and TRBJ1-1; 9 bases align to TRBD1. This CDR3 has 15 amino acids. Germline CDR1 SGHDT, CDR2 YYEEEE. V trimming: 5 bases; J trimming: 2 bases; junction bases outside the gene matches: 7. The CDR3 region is CASRLGQGRNTEAFF. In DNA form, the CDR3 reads TGTGCCAGCAGACTTGGACAGGGGAGAAACACTGAAGCTTTCTTT.

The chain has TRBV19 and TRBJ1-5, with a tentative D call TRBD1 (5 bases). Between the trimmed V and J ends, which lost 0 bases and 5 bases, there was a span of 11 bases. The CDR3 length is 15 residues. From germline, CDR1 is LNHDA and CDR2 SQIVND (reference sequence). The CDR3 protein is CASSIDDRVYQPQHF. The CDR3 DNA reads TGTGCCAGTAGTATAGACGACAGAGTATATCAGCCCCAGCATTTT.

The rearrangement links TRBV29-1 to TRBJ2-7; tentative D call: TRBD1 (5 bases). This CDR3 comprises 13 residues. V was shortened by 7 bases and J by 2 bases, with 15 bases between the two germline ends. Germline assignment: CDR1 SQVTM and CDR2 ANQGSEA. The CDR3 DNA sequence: TGCAGCGCCAGGAGTCTGGGGCCCTACGAGCAGTACTTC. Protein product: CSARSLGPYEQYF.

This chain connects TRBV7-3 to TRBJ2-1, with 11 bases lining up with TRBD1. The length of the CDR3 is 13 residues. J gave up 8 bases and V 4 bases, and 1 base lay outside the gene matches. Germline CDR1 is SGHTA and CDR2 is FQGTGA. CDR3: CASSSGQGDEQFF. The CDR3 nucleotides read TGTGCCAGCAGCTCGGGACAGGGGGATGAGCAGTTCTTC.

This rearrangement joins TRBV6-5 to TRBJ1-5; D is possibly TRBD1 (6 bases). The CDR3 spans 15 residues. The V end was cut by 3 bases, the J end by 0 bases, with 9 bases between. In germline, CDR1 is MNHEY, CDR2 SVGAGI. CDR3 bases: TGTGCCAGCAGTTATCGGACAGATAGCAATCAGCCCCAGCATTTT. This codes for CASSYRTDSNQPQHF.

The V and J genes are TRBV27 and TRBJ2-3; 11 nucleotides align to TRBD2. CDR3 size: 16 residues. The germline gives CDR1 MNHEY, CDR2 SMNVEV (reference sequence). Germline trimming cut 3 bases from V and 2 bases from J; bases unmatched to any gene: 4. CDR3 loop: CASSFIAGGITDTQYF. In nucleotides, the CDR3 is TGTGCCAGCAGTTTCATAGCGGGAGGGATCACAGATACGCAGTATTTT.

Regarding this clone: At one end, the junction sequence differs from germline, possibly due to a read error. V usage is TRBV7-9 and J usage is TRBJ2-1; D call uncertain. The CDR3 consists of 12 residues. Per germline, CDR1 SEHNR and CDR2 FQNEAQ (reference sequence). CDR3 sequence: CSSSLKAREQFF. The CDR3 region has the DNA TGTTCCAGCAGCTTAAAAGCGCGGGAGCAGTTCTTC.

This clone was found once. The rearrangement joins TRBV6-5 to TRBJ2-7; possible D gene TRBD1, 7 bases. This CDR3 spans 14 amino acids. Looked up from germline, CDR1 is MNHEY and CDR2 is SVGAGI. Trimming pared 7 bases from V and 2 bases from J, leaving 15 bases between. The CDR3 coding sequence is TGTGCCAGCACCTCAGGGGGACTTGCCTACGAGCAGTACTTC. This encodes CASTSGGLAYEQYF.

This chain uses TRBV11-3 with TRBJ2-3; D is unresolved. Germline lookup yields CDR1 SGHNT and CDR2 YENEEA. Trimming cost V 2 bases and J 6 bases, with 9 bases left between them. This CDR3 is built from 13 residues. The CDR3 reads CASSLNSLDTQYF. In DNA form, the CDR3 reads TGTGCCAGCAGCTTAAATTCCCTGGATACGCAGTATTTT.

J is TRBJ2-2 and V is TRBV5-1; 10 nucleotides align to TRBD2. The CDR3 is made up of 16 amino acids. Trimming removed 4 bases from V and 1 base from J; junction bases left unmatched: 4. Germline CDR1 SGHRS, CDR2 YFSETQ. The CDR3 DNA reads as TGCGCCAGCAGCCCGCGACTAGCGGGGAACACCGGGGAGCTGTTTTTT. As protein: CASSPRLAGNTGELFF. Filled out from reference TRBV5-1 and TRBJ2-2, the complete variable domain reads KAGVTQTPRYLIKTRGQQVTLSCSPISGHRSVSWYQQTPGQGLQFLFEYFSETQRNKGNFPGRFSGRQFSNSRSEMNVSTLELGDSALYLCASSPRLAGNTGELFFGEGSRLTVL.

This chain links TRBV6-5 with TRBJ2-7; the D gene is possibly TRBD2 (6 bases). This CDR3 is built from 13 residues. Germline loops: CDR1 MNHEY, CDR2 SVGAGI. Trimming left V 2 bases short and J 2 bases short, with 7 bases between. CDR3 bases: TGTGCCAGCAGTTACGGCGGGACCTACGAGCAGTACTTC. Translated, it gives CASSYGGTYEQYF.

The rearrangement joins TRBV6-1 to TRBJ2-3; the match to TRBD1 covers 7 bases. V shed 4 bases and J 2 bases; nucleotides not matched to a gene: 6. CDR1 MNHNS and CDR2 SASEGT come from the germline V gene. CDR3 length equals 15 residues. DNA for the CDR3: TGTGCCAGCAGTGTGGACGGACAGGCCACAGATACGCAGTATTTT. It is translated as CASSVDGQATDTQYF.

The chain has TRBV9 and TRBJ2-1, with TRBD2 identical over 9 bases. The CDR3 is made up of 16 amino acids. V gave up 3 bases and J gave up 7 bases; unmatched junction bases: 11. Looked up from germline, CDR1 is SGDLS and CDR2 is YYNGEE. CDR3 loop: CASSATGTSSPNEQFF. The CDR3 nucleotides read TGTGCCAGCAGCGCGACCGGGACTAGCTCTCCTAATGAGCAGTTCTTC. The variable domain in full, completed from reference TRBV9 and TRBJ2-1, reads DSGVTQTPKHLITATGQRVTLRCSPRSGDLSVYWYQQSLDQGLQFLIQYYNGEERAKGNILERFSAQQFPDLHSELNLSSLELGDSALYFCASSATGTSSPNEQFFGPGTRLTVL.

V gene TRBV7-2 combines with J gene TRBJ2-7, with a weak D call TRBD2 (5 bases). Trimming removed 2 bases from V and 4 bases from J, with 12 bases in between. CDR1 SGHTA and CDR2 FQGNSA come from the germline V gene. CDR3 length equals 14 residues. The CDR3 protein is CASSLTDSGYEQYF. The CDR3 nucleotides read TGTGCCAGCAGCTTAACGGACTCGGGATACGAGCAGTACTTC.

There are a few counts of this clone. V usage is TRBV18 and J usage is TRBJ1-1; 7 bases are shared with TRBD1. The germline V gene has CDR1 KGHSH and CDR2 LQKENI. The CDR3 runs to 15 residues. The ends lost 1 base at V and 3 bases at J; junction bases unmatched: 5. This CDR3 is CASSPREGADTEAFF. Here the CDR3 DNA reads TGTGCCAGCTCACCACGAGAGGGGGCCGACACTGAAGCTTTCTTT.

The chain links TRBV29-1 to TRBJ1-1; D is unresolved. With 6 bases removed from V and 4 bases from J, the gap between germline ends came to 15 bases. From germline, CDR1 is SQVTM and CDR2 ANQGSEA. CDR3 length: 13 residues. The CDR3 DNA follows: TGCAGCGTACATCAGCAGGCCCGCACTGAAGCTTTCTTT. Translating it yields CSVHQQARTEAFF.